Listed here are 18 T cell receptor beta chains from one sample, sequenced in a study of response to subunit inactivated influenza vaccine. MiXCR, applied by TCRdb to the RT-PCR reads, yields one record per CDR3 protein. In the table there are roughly 570,000 distinct CDR3 sequences, 10% to 15% of which are singletons. This material consisted of PBMCs from blood, taken around seven weeks after vaccination. These receptor sequences come from a man aged 45-60 years who received an inactivated influenza vaccine.

The rearrangement uses TRBV7-2 and TRBJ1-6, with D perhaps TRBD1 (6 bases). Germline CDR1 is SGHTA and CDR2 is FQGNSA. The CDR3 is 17 residues long. V dropped 1 base and J dropped 8 bases, with 18 bases sitting between them. This chain's CDR3 is CASSLGSTGRWHSPLHF. The CDR3 region has the DNA TGTGCCAGCAGCTTAGGATCGACAGGACGATGGCATTCACCCCTCCACTTT. Variable domain in full (rest from reference TRBV7-2 and TRBJ1-6): GAGVSQSPSNKVTEKGKDVELRCDPISGHTALYWYRQSLGQGLEFLIYFQGNSAPDKSGLPSDRFSAERTGGSVSTLTIQRTQQEDSAVYLCASSLGSTGRWHSPLHFGNGTRLTVT.

V is TRBV29-1 and J is TRBJ2-3; 7 nucleotides match TRBD2. The CDR3 loop spans 17 amino acids. Trimming removed 4 bases from V and 1 base from J; junction bases left unmatched: 14. Looked up from germline, CDR1 is SQVTM and CDR2 is ANQGSEA. CDR3 in DNA: TGCAGCGTTGTAAGCGGGGCGGGAGAGAGGGGCACAGATACGCAGTATTTT. Encoded protein: CSVVSGAGERGTDTQYF.

The chain recombines TRBV20-1 with TRBJ1-6; D possibly corresponds to TRBD1 (6 bases). This CDR3 spans 13 amino acids. Trimming stripped 6 bases from V and 10 bases from J, with 16 bases between. In germline, CDR1 is DFQATT, CDR2 SNEGSKA (reference sequence). CDR3: CSATGTTGSPLHF. The CDR3 DNA follows: TGCAGTGCGACCGGGACAACAGGGTCACCCCTCCACTTT.

This clonotype has only a few counts. The chain recombines TRBV5-1 with TRBJ2-5, with D perhaps matching TRBD1 or TRBD2 (5 bases each). The CDR3 is made up of 14 amino acids. V was cut by 0 bases and J by 5 bases, with 11 bases left in between. The V gene's germline CDR1 is SGHRS and CDR2 YFSETQ. CDR3 sequence reads: CASSLVVGEETQYF. CDR3 nucleotides: TGCGCCAGCAGCTTGGTCGTAGGGGAGGAGACCCAGTACTTC.

This clonotype was detected only a few times. The rearrangement links TRBV29-1 to TRBJ2-3, with D perhaps TRBD1 (6 bases). CDR1 is SQVTM and CDR2 is ANQGSEA in the germline V gene. Trimming stripped 5 bases from V and 2 bases from J, with 11 bases between. This CDR3 region has 13 residues. CDR3 protein: CSVTGRATDTQYF. CDR3 in DNA: TGCAGCGTTACAGGGCGGGCCACAGATACGCAGTATTTT.

This clonotype has a count of ten or more. The chain combines TRBV18 with TRBJ2-1, with D uncertain. The germline V gene encodes CDR1 KGHSH and CDR2 LQKENI. The V and J ends lost 4 bases and 4 bases respectively, with 5 bases between them. This CDR3 region has 12 residues. CDR3 in amino acids: CASSRRYNEQFF. The CDR3 DNA follows: TGTGCCAGCTCACGACGGTACAATGAGCAGTTCTTC.

The rearrangement uses TRBV4-3 and TRBJ2-2; D ambiguous. There are 15 residues in the CDR3. V lost 1 base and J 4 bases, leaving 10 bases between the germline ends. Germline-derived CDR1 and CDR2 are LGHNA and YSLEER. CDR3 in DNA: TGCGCCAGCAGCCAAGCTGGCAGACCCACCGGGGAGCTGTTTTTT. Amino acids: CASSQAGRPTGELFF.

The chain couples TRBV28 to TRBJ1-4; 10 nucleotides align to TRBD1. Germline CDR1 reads MDHEN; CDR2 reads SYDVKM. The CDR3 consists of 15 residues. The V gene end was trimmed by 4 bases and the J gene end by 4 bases; junction bases not matched to a gene: 3. The CDR3 loop reads CASSSDRGINEKLFF. The CDR3 nucleotides read TGTGCCAGCAGTTCGGACAGGGGGATTAATGAAAAACTGTTTTTT.

At least ten counts were recorded for this clonotype. The chain joins TRBV11-2 to TRBJ2-7; TRBD2 matches 12 bases. The CDR3 consists of 15 residues. Trimming cost V 5 bases and J 3 bases; bases outside gene matches: 5. CDR1 is SGHAT and CDR2 is FQNNGV in the germline V gene. CDR3 region: CASSLGTSGFYEQYF. The CDR3 DNA sequence: TGTGCCAGCAGCCTCGGGACTAGCGGGTTCTACGAGCAGTACTTC.

The CDR3 reads CASSQGSSADTQYF. The CDR3 DNA follows: TGTGCCAGCAGTCAGGGGAGTAGCGCAGATACGCAGTATTTT. The chain joins TRBV5-5 to TRBJ2-3; possibly TRBD1 for D (6 bases). The germline V gene has CDR1 SGHKS and CDR2 YYEKEE (reference sequence). This CDR3 contains 14 residues. V was cut by 5 bases and J by 4 bases, with 14 bases left in between.

This clonotype came up a few times. The rearrangement joins TRBV20-1 to TRBJ2-7; 7 bases line up with TRBD1. Trimming removed 6 bases from V and 0 bases from J; junction bases left unmatched: 8. Germline CDR1 and CDR2: DFQATT and SNEGSKA (reference sequence). The CDR3 consists of 14 residues. The CDR3 DNA follows: TGCAGTGCGGTCCGGACAGGAAGCTCCTACGAGCAGTACTTC. Its translation: CSAVRTGSSYEQYF.

The rearrangement uses TRBV7-9 and TRBJ2-7, with D possibly TRBD1 on 6 matching bases. V lost 1 base, J lost 2 bases, and 12 bases lay in between. Germline loops: CDR1 SEHNR, CDR2 FQNEAQ (reference sequence). CDR3 length equals 15 residues. The CDR3 reads CASSLGWTETYEQYF. The CDR3 DNA sequence: TGTGCCAGCAGCTTAGGCTGGACAGAGACCTACGAGCAGTACTTC.

This clonotype was found a few times. This chain uses TRBV19 with TRBJ1-1; TRBD1 agrees at 10 bases. CDR1 LNHDA and CDR2 SQIVND come from the germline V gene (reference sequence). V lost 6 bases to trimming and J lost 2 bases; unmatched junction nucleotides: 9. The length of the CDR3 is 16 residues. CDR3 in DNA: TGTGCCAGTAGAATATCCGGGACAGGGGCCAACACTGAAGCTTTCTTT. Translation gives CASRISGTGANTEAFF. Full variable domain (outside the CDR3, taken from reference TRBV19 and TRBJ1-1): DGGITQSPKYLFRKEGQNVTLSCEQNLNHDAMYWYRQDPGQGLRLIYYSQIVNDFQKGDIAEGYSVSREKKESFPLTVTSAQKNPTAFYLCASRISGTGANTEAFFGQGTRLTVV.

This clonotype was picked up many times. The chain is built from TRBV7-2 and TRBJ1-1, with 12 bases fitting TRBD1. The CDR3 sequence is 14 residues long. J gave up 12 bases and V 0 bases, and 5 bases lay outside the gene matches. From germline, CDR1 is SGHTA and CDR2 FQGNSA. The CDR3: CASSLAPGQGATFF. The CDR3 DNA sequence: TGTGCCAGCAGCTTAGCCCCGGGACAGGGGGCAACTTTCTTT.

The sample holds many counts of this clonotype. The chain recombines TRBV5-1 with TRBJ2-5; 7 bases agree with TRBD2. The CDR3 is made up of 16 amino acids. V lost 4 bases and J lost 4; bases outside the gene matches: 13. The germline V gene has CDR1 SGHRS and CDR2 YFSETQ. The CDR3 region is CASSPTSNRRGETQYF. The CDR3 nucleotides are TGCGCCAGCAGCCCGACTAGCAACCGCCGGGGAGAGACCCAGTACTTC.

V gene TRBV7-3 combines with J gene TRBJ2-3; 9 nucleotides match TRBD2. The CDR3 extends over 15 amino acids. Per germline, CDR1 SGHTA and CDR2 FQGTGA. Trimming took 8 bases from V and 6 from J; bases not matched to a gene: 12. The DNA for the CDR3 is TGTGCCAGCGCCGTCATCGGCGGGAGGGGGGATACGCAGTATTTT. Its protein product is CASAVIGGRGDTQYF.

The chain recombines TRBV6-1 with TRBJ2-1; D perhaps matches TRBD2 (6 bases). Germline values: CDR1 MNHNS, CDR2 SASEGT. The germline V and J ends were trimmed by 6 bases and 5 bases, with 20 bases remaining between them. The CDR3 has 16 amino acids. CDR3 nucleotide sequence: TGTGCCAGCAGCAATCGCGGGACTGAAGTCCACAATGAGCAGTTCTTC. This encodes CASSNRGTEVHNEQFF.

This chain connects TRBV10-3 to TRBJ2-5, with 7 positions matching TRBD1. The V and J ends lost 2 bases and 1 base, in that order; junction bases with no gene match: 1. Looked up from germline, CDR1 is ENHRY and CDR2 is SYGVKD. The CDR3 runs to 14 residues. CDR3 DNA sequence: TGTGCCATCAGTGAGGGGACAGTCCAAGAGACCCAGTACTTC. Its translation is CAISEGTVQETQYF.